A single sample is the source of the 17 T cell receptor beta chains below, sequenced in a study of T cell responses to AZD1222 COVID-19 vaccine. TCRdb's copy holds only in-frame clones and misses some; the assay was immunoSEQ multiplex PCR. The sample includes about 140,000 clones, roughly 92% of them seen just once. Specimen: peripheral blood, collected on day 0 of AZD1222 vaccination. Receptor source: an adult in good health.

This rearrangement joins TRBV10-3 to TRBJ2-7; possibly TRBD2 for D (5 bases). Germline V gives CDR1 ENHRY, CDR2 SYGVKD. V was clipped by 3 bases and J by 6 bases, with 12 bases between them. This CDR3 has 13 amino acids. The CDR3 region has the DNA TGTGCCATCAGTGACCCAGGAGGCACCGAGCAGTACTTC. This translates into CAISDPGGTEQYF.

The rearrangement links TRBV29-1 to TRBJ2-1; tentative D call: TRBD2 (6 bases). The V end lost 6 bases, the J end lost 5 bases, and 20 bases lay between the germline ends. The CDR3 extends over 15 amino acids. Germline CDR1 and CDR2: SQVTM and ANQGSEA. CDR3 coding DNA: TGCAGCGTAGCAACTAGCTTAAATCCGAACAATGAGCAGTTCTTC. Amino acid sequence: CSVATSLNPNNEQFF.

This chain links TRBV11-3 with TRBJ2-7, with a possible D match to TRBD1 (6 bases). The CDR3 has 15 residues. The V and J ends lost 5 bases and 2 bases respectively, with 16 bases between them. Germline V gene lookup returns CDR1 SGHNT and CDR2 YENEEA. DNA of the CDR3: TGTGCCAGCAGCCCTTACCCAGGGGCAACCTACGAGCAGTACTTC. Translated, it gives CASSPYPGATYEQYF.

V gene TRBV3-1 (or the pseudogene TRBV3-2) combines with J gene TRBJ2-7, with D unclear. This CDR3 has 12 amino acids. The germline gives CDR1 LGHDT, CDR2 YNNKEL (reference sequence). V was shortened by 4 bases and J by 5 bases, with 9 bases between the two germline ends. CDR3 in amino acids: CASSPYENEQYF. DNA for the CDR3: TGTGCCAGCAGCCCGTACGAGAACGAGCAGTACTTC.

The CDR3 coding sequence is TGTGCCAGCAGGGCACAGGTGAACACTGAAGCTTTCTTT. Translation gives CASRAQVNTEAFF. This sequence joins TRBV6-5 and TRBJ1-1; D is perhaps TRBD1 (5 bases). The CDR3 has 13 residues. V was cut by 6 bases and J by 0 bases, with 8 bases left in between. The germline V gene has CDR1 MNHEY and CDR2 SVGAGI.

The V call is TRBV28, the J call TRBJ2-7, with D tentatively TRBD1 (6 bases). V gave up 2 bases and J gave up 1 base, with 15 bases separating them. The CDR3 is 16 residues long. In germline, CDR1 is MDHEN, CDR2 SYDVKM. CDR3 loop: CASSLQGWETSYEQYF. The CDR3 nucleotides read TGTGCCAGCAGTTTACAGGGGTGGGAAACGTCCTACGAGCAGTACTTC.

The CDR3 region has the DNA TGTGCCAGCAGTTTTGGGACTCAAGAGACCCAGTACTTC. Protein sequence: CASSFGTQETQYF. The chain links TRBV28 to TRBJ2-5, with a possible D match to TRBD2 (6 bases). V lost 3 bases to trimming and J lost 2 bases, with 7 bases between them. The CDR3 length is 13 residues. Germline V lookup: CDR1 MDHEN, CDR2 SYDVKM.

This clone was counted a single time. The gene calls are TRBV7-2 and TRBJ1-5, with D maybe TRBD1 (6 bases). The length of the CDR3 is 15 residues. Germline CDR1 SGHTA, CDR2 FQGNSA. Trimming took off 5 bases at V and 1 base at J, with 12 bases between the two ends. CDR3 DNA sequence: TGTGCCAGCAGCCCCGGGGGCCTGAGCAATCAGCCCCAGCATTTT. Translating gives CASSPGGLSNQPQHF.

This chain connects TRBV10-3 to TRBJ1-1, with TRBD1 matching 8 bases. From germline, CDR1 is ENHRY and CDR2 SYGVKD. CDR3 length: 13 amino acids. V shed 6 bases, J shed 1 base, and the junction held 1 base outside the gene matches. The DNA for the CDR3 is TGTGCCATCAGGGGGACAGGGAACACTGAAGCTTTCTTT. Its protein product is CAIRGTGNTEAFF.

V usage is TRBV5-6 and J usage is TRBJ2-7, with 12 bases fitting TRBD2. The V gene's germline CDR1 is SGHDT and CDR2 YYEEEE. The CDR3 consists of 15 residues. V shed 4 bases and J 7 bases; nucleotides not matched to a gene: 9. The CDR3 is CASSVTSGGVTEQYF. For the CDR3, the DNA is TGTGCCAGCAGCGTGACTAGCGGGGGCGTTACGGAGCAGTACTTC. The full variable domain, its missing parts supplied by reference TRBV5-6 and TRBJ2-7, is DAGVTQSPTHLIKTRGQQVTLRCSPKSGHDTVSWYQQALGQGPQFIFQYYEEEERQRGNFPDRFSGHQFPNYSSELNVNALLLGDSALYLCASSVTSGGVTEQYFGPGTRLTVT.

The chain has TRBV11-2 and TRBJ2-5; the D gene could be TRBD1 or TRBD2 (6 bases each). CDR1 and CDR2 from the germline V gene are SGHAT and FQNNGV. This CDR3 has 17 residues. The V and J ends lost 2 bases and 0 bases respectively, with 16 bases between them. The CDR3 protein is CASSLPGAIPNQETQYF. For the CDR3, the DNA is TGTGCCAGCAGCTTACCGGGGGCGATCCCAAACCAAGAGACCCAGTACTTC.

The rearrangement uses TRBV18 and TRBJ2-7, with D tentatively TRBD1 (6 bases). Trimming shortened V by 3 bases and J by 6 bases, and 15 bases separated the two germline ends. The CDR3 covers 14 residues. Germline V gene data show CDR1 as KGHSH and CDR2 as LQKENI. The CDR3: CASSPLDRTSEQYF. The CDR3 nucleotides are TGTGCCAGCTCACCCCTCGACAGGACCTCCGAGCAGTACTTC.

The chain joins TRBV2 to TRBJ1-1; tentatively, D is TRBD1 (5 bases). V dropped 1 base and J dropped 10 bases, with 13 bases sitting between them. The CDR3 sequence is 13 residues long. In germline, CDR1 is SNHLY, CDR2 FYNNEI. The CDR3: CASSEDTPGRAFF. CDR3 DNA: TGTGCCAGCAGTGAAGACACTCCAGGGAGAGCTTTCTTT.

This chain joins TRBV29-1 and TRBJ1-2; the D gene is possibly TRBD1 (6 bases). CDR3 size: 11 residues. The V and J ends lost 6 bases and 4 bases respectively, with 9 bases between them. Germline assignment: CDR1 SQVTM and CDR2 ANQGSEA. CDR3 DNA sequence: TGCAGCGTGGACAGTGCCTATGGCTACACCTTC. Its translation: CSVDSAYGYTF.

The chain has TRBV6-4 and TRBJ1-2; 8 nucleotides match TRBD1. Germline assignment: CDR1 MRHNA and CDR2 SNTAGT. The CDR3 is 16 amino acids. After removal of 6 bases from V and 4 bases from J, the junction contained 13 bases not matched to a gene. The CDR3 is CASRLSGGSGFYGYTF. The DNA for the CDR3 is TGTGCCAGCAGACTCTCAGGGGGCTCAGGTTTCTATGGCTACACCTTC.

The V call is TRBV5-1, the J call TRBJ2-7, with 9 bases matching TRBD2. V shed 2 bases and J 4 bases; nucleotides not matched to a gene: 4. CDR1 SGHRS and CDR2 YFSETQ come from the germline V gene. The CDR3 runs 14 residues. CDR3 in DNA: TGCGCCAGCAGCTTTAGCGGGGGTTCTTACGAGCAGTACTTC. Translation: CASSFSGGSYEQYF.

The rearrangement links TRBV4-1 to TRBJ2-1; D is ambiguous. Germline values: CDR1 MGHRA, CDR2 YSYEKL. V was clipped by 0 bases and J by 7 bases, with 16 bases between them. The length of the CDR3 is 16 residues. CDR3 DNA sequence: TGCGCCAGCAGCCAAGATCGGGCCGTTAGGCAGAATGAGCAGTTCTTC. It specifies CASSQDRAVRQNEQFF.